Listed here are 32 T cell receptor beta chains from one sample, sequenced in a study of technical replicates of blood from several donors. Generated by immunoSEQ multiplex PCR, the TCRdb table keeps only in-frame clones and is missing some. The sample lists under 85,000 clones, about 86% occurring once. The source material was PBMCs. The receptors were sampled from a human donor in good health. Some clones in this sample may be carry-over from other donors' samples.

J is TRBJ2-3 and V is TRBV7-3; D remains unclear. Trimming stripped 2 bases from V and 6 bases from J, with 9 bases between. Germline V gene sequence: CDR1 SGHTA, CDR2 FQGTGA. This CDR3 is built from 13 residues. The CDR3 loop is CASSLFLEDTQYF. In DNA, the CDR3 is TGTGCCAGCAGCTTATTTCTGGAGGATACGCAGTATTTT.

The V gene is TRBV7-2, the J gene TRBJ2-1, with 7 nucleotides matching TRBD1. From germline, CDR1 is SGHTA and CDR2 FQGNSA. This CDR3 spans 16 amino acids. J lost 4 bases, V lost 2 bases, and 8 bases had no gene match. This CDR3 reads CASSLSRQGGYNEQFF. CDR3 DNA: TGTGCCAGCAGCTTATCCCGACAGGGTGGTTACAATGAGCAGTTCTTC.

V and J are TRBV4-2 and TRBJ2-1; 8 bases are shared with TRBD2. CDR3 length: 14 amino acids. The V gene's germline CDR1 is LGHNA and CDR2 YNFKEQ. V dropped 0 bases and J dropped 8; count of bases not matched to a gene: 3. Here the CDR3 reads CASSQEGTSYEQFF. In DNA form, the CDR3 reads TGTGCCAGCAGCCAAGAAGGGACTAGTTATGAGCAGTTCTTC.

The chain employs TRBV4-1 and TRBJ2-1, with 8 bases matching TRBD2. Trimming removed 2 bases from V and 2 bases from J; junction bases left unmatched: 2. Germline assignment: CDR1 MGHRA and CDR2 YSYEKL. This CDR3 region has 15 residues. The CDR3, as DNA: TGCGCCAGCAGCCAACTAGCGGGCGCCTACAATGAGCAGTTCTTC. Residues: CASSQLAGAYNEQFF.

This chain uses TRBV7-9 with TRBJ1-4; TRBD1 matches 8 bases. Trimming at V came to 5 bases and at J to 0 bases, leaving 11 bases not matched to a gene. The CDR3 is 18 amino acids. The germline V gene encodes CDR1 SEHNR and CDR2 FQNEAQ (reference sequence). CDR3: CASSPRTGIFATNEKLFF. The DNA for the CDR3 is TGTGCCAGCAGCCCTCGGACAGGGATTTTTGCAACTAATGAAAAACTGTTTTTT. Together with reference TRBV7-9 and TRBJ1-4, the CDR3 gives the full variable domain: DTGVSQNPRHKITKRGQNVTFRCDPISEHNRLYWYRQTLGQGPEFLTYFQNEAQLEKSRLLSDRFSAERPKGSFSTLEIQRTEQGDSAMYLCASSPRTGIFATNEKLFFGSGTQLSVL.

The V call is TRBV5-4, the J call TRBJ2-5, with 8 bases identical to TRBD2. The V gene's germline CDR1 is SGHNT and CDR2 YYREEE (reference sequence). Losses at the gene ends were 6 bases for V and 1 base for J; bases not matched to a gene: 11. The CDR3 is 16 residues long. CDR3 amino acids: CASTLRSRGGQETQYF. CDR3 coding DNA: TGTGCCAGCACCCTGAGGTCCCGGGGGGGCCAAGAGACCCAGTACTTC.

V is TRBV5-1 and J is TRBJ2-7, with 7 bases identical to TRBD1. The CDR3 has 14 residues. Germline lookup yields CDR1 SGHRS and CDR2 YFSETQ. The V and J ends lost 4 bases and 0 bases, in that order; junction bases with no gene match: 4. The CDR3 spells CASSRDSASYEQYF. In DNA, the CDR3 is TGCGCCAGCAGCAGGGACAGTGCCTCCTACGAGCAGTACTTC.

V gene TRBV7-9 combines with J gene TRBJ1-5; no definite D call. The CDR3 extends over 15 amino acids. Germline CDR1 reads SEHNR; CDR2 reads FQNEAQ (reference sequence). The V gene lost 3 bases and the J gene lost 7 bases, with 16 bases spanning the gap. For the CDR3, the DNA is TGTGCCAGCAGCTTGGTCGGGGTGGAGGGCCAGCCCCAGCATTTT. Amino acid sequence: CASSLVGVEGQPQHF. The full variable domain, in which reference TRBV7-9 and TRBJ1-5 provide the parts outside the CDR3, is DTGVSQNPRHKITKRGQNVTFRCDPISEHNRLYWYRQTLGQGPEFLTYFQNEAQLEKSRLLSDRFSAERPKGSFSTLEIQRTEQGDSAMYLCASSLVGVEGQPQHFGDGTRLSIL.

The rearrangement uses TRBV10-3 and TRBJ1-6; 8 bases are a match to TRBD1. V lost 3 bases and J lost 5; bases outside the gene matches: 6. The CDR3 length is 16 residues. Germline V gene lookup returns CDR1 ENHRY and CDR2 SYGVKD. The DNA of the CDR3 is TGTGCCATCAGTGACCCAGGACAGGGAGATAATTCACCCCTCCACTTT. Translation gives CAISDPGQGDNSPLHF.

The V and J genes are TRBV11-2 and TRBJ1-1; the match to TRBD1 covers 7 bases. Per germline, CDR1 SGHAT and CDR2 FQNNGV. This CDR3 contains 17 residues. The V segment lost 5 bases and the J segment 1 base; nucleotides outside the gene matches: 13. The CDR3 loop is CASSHSANRGWNTEAFF. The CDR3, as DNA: TGTGCCAGCAGCCATAGTGCAAACAGGGGATGGAACACTGAAGCTTTCTTT.

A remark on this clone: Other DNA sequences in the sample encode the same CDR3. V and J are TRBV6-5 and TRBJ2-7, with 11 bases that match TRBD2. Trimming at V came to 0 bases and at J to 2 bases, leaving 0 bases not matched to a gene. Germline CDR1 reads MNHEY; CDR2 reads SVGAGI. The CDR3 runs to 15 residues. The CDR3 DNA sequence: TGTGCCAGCAGTTACTCACTAGCGGGGGCCTACGAGCAGTACTTC. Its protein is CASSYSLAGAYEQYF.

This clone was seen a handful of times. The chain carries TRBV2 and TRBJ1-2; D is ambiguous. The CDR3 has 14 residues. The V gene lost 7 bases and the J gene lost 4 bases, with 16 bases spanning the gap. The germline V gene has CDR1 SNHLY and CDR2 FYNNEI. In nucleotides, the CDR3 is TGTGCCAGCACACAGTCTCTACCCCTCTATGGCTACACCTTC. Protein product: CASTQSLPLYGYTF.

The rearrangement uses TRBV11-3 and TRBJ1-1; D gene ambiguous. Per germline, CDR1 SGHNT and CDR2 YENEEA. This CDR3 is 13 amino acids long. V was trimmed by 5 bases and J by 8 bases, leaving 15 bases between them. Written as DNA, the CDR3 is TGTGCCAGCAGCCAGGACTGGTATGCCGAAGCTTTCTTT. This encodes CASSQDWYAEAFF.

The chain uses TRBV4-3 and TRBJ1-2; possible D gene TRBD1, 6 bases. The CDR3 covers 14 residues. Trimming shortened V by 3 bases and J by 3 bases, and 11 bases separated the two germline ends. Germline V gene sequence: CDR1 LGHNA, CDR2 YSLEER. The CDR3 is CASSQGGRDYGYTF. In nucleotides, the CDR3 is TGCGCCAGCAGCCAGGGGGGGCGGGACTATGGCTACACCTTC.

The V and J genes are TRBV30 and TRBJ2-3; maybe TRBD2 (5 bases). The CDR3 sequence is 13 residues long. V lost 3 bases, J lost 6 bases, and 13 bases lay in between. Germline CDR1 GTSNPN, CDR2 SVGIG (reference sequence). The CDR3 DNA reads TGTGCCTGGAGAGACCCCTGGAGGGATACGCAGTATTTT. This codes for CAWRDPWRDTQYF.

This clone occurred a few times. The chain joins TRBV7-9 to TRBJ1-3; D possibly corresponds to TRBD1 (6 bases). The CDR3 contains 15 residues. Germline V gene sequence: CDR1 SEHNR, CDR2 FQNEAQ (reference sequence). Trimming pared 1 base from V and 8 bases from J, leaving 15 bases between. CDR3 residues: CASSLVGGSIDTIYF. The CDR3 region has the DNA TGTGCCAGCAGCTTAGTAGGGGGAAGTATTGACACCATATATTTT.

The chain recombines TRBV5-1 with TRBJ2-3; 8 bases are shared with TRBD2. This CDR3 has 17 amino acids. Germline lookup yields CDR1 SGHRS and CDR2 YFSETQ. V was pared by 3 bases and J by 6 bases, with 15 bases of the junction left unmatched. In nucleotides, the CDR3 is TGCGCCAGCAGCTGGACACAATCGGCGGGGGGTAGGGATACGCAGTATTTT. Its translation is CASSWTQSAGGRDTQYF.

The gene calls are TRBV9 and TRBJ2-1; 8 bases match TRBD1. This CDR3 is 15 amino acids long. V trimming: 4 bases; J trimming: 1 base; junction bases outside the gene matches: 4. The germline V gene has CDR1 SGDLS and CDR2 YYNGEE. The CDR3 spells CASSSGTGSYNEQFF. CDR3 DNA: TGTGCCAGCAGCTCCGGGACAGGTTCCTACAATGAGCAGTTCTTC.

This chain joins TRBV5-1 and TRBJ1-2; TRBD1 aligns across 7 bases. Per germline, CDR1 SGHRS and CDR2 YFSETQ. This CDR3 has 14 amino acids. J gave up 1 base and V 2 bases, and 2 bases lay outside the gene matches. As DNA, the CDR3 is TGCGCCAGCAGCTTAACAGGGGATAACTATGGCTACACCTTC. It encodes CASSLTGDNYGYTF.

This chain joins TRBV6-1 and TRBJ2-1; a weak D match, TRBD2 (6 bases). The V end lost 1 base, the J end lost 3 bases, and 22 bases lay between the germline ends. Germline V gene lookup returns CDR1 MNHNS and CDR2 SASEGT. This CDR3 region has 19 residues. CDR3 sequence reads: CASSEGRGRAGRIYNEQFF. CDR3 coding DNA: TGTGCCAGCAGTGAAGGGCGCGGTCGAGCGGGTAGGATCTACAATGAGCAGTTCTTC.

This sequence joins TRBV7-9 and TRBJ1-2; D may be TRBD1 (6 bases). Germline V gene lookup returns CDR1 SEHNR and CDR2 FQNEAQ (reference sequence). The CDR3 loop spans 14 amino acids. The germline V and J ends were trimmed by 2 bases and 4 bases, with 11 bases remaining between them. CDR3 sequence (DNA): TGTGCCAGCAGCTTACAGGGGAGAGGCTATGGCTACACCTTC. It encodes CASSLQGRGYGYTF.

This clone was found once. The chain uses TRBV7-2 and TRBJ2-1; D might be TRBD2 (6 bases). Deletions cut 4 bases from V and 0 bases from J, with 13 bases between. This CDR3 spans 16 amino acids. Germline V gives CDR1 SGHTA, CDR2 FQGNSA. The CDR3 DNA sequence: TGTGCCAGCAGCTCGCGCGGGACGGCCTCCTACAATGAGCAGTTCTTC. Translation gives CASSSRGTASYNEQFF.

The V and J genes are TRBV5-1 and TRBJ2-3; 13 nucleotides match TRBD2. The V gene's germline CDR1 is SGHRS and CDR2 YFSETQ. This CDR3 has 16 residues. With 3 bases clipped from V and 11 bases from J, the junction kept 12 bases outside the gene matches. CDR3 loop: CASSSGMTSGGPQQYF. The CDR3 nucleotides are TGCGCCAGCAGCTCCGGAATGACTAGCGGGGGGCCCCAGCAGTATTTT.

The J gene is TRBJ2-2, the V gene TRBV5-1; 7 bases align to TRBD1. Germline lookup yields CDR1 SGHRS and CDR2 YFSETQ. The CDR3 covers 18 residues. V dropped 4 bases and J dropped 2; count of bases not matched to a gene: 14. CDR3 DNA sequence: TGCGCCAGCAGCCCTTCCCCCCCCGGGACAGCTAACACCGGGGAGCTGTTTTTT. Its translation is CASSPSPPGTANTGELFF.

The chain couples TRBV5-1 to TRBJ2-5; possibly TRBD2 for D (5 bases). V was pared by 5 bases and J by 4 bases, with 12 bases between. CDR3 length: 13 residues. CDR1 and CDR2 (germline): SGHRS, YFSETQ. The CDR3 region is CASRLEGSETQYF. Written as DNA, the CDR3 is TGCGCCAGCAGACTAGAAGGGTCAGAGACCCAGTACTTC.

CDR3 bases: TGCAGCGGTGGACAGGGGGCGATTAGGACTGAAGCTTTCTTT. Translating it yields CSGGQGAIRTEAFF. The chain employs TRBV29-1 and TRBJ1-1, with 11 bases fitting TRBD1. Trimming cost V 7 bases and J 5 bases; bases outside gene matches: 9. The CDR3 is 14 residues long. The germline V gene has CDR1 SQVTM and CDR2 ANQGSEA.

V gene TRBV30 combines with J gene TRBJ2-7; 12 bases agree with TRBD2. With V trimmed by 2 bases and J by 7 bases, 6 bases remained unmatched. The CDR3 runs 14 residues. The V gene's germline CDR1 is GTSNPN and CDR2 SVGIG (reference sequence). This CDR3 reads CAWSILAGGYEQYF. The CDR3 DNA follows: TGTGCCTGGAGTATACTAGCGGGAGGTTATGAGCAGTACTTC.

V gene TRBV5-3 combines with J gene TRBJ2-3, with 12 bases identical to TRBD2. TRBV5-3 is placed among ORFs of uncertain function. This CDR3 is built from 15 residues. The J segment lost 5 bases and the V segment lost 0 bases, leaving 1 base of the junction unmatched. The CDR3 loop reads CARSLALAGGDTQYF. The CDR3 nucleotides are TGTGCCAGAAGCTTGGCACTAGCGGGGGGAGATACGCAGTATTTT.

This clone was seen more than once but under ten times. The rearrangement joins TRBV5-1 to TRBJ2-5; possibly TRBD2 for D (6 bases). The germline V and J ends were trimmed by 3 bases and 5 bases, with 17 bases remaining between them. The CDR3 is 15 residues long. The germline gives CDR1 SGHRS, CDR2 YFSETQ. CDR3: CASSSFVGSVETQYF. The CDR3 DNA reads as TGCGCCAGCAGCTCTTTTGTCGGGAGTGTGGAGACCCAGTACTTC.

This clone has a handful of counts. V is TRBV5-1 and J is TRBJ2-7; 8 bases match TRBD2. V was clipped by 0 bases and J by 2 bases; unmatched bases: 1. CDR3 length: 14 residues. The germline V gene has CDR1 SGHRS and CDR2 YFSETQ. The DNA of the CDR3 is TGCGCCAGCAGCTTGGCCGGGGGGGCCTACGAGCAGTACTTC. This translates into CASSLAGGAYEQYF.

Here the CDR3 DNA reads TGCGCCAGCAGCCAAGATTTTGGCGGGGATTACAATGAGCAGTTCTTC. It encodes CASSQDFGGDYNEQFF. The chain carries TRBV4-3 and TRBJ2-1, with a tentative D call TRBD2 (6 bases). Germline CDR1 and CDR2: LGHNA and YSLEER. The CDR3 has 16 amino acids. V lost 0 bases and J 4 bases, leaving 13 bases between the germline ends.

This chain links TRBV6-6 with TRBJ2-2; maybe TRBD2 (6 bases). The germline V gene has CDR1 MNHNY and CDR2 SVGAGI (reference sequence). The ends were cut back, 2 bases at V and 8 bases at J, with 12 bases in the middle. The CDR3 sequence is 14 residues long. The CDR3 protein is CASSYVGGGGELFF. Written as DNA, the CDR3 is TGTGCCAGCAGTTACGTGGGGGGAGGAGGGGAGCTGTTTTTT.